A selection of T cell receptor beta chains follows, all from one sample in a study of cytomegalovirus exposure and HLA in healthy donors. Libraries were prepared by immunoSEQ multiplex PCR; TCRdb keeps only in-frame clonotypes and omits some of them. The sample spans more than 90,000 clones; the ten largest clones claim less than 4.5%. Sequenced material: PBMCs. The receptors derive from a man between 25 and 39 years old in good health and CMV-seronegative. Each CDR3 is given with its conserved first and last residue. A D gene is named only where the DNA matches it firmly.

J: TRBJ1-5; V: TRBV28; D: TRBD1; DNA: TGTGCCAGCCGTTCAGGGGGACTGAATCAGCCCCAGCATTTT; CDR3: CASRSGGLNQPQHF
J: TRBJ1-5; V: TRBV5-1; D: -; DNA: TGCGCCAGCAGCTTGGGGGCAGGGAATCAGCCCCAGCATTTT; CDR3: CASSLGAGNQPQHF
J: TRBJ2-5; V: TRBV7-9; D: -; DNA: TGTGCCAGCAGCCGAGGGCGGGTTGAGACTATGGGGACCCAGTACTTC; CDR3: CASSRGRVETMGTQYF
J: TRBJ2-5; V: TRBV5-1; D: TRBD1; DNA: TGCGCCAGCAGCCCACGGCCGGGACAGGGCGAGACCCAGTACTTC; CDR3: CASSPRPGQGETQYF
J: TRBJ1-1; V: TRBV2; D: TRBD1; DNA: TGTGCCTACAGACAGGGGCGGGGTGCTGAAGCTTTCTTT; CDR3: CAYRQGRGAEAFF
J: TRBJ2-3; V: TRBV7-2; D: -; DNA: TGTGCCAGCAGCCTACCGGGACTCACAGATACGCAGTATTTT; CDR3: CASSLPGLTDTQYF
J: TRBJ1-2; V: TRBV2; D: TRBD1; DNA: TGTGCCAGCAGTCTAGACCGGGACAGGGGAAACTATGGCTACACCTTC; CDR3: CASSLDRDRGNYGYTF
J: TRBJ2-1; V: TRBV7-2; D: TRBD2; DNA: TGTGCCAGCAGAAGCGGGGGTGGCTACAATGAGCAGTTCTTC; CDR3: CASRSGGGYNEQFF
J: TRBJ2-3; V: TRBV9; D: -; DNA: TGTGCCAGCAGCGTAGCAGTGGGGGGGGCCGGAGATACGCAGTATTTT; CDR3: CASSVAVGGAGDTQYF
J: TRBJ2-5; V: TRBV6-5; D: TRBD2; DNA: TGTGCCAGCAGTTACTATTACGGGGAGGGCGTACAGACCCAGTACTTC; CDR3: CASSYYYGEGVQTQYF
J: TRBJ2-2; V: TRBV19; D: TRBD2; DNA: TGTGCCAGTAGTACCCTTAGCGGGGGGCCGGGCGGGGAGCTGTTTTTT; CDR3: CASSTLSGGPGGELFF
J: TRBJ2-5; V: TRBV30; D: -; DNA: TGTGCCTGGAGTCCACAGGGGGGGGAGACCCAGTACTTC; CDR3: CAWSPQGGETQYF
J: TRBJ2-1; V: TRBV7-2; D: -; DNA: TGTGCCAGCAGCTTGTTTGCAGCCGGGGTTTACAATGAGCAGTTCTTC; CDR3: CASSLFAAGVYNEQFF
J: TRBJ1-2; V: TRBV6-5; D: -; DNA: TGTGCCAGCAGTTACTCGACCCACAGGGAGAATGGCTACACCTTC; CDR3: CASSYSTHRENGYTF
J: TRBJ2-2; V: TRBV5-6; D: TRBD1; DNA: TGTGCCAGCAGCTTGACAGGGGTCACCGGGGAGCTGTTTTTT; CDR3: CASSLTGVTGELFF
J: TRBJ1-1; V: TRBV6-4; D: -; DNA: TGTGCCAGCAGTCCGGGGAACACTGAAGCTTTCTTT; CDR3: CASSPGNTEAFF
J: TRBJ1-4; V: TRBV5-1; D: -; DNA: TGCGCCAGCAGCCTCGGGAGGGGCGATAATGAAAAACTGTTTTTT; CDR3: CASSLGRGDNEKLFF
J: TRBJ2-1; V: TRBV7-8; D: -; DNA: TGTGCCAGCAGCGCCTTCTCGGGAGAGACAAACAATGAGCAGTTCTTC; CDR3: CASSAFSGETNNEQFF
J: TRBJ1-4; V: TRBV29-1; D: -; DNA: TGCAGCGCAACAGGTCCATCTGAAAAACTGTTTTTT; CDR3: CSATGPSEKLFF
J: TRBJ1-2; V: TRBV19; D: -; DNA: TGTGCCAGTAGTATACACGGGCGGGGCCCCAACTATGGCTACACCTTC; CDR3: CASSIHGRGPNYGYTF
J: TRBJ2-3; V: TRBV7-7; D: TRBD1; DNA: TGTGCCAGCAGCGCGGGACAGGGGATAGATACGCAGTATTTT; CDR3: CASSAGQGIDTQYF
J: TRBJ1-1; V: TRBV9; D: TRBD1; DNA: TGTGCCAGCAGCGTATTTGACAGGGGGCGTTCGCCGACAGCTTTCTTT; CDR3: CASSVFDRGRSPTAFF
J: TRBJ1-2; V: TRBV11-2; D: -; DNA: TGTGCCAGCAGCGCAGGGAGACGGGGGACGTCAGCTAACTATGGCTACACCTTC; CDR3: CASSAGRRGTSANYGYTF
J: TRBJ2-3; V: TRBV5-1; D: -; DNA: TGCGCCAGCAGCTTGGAGGGGGGGAGGGCAGATACGCAGTATTTT; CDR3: CASSLEGGRADTQYF
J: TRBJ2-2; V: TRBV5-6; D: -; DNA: TGTGCCAGCAGCTTGGCCCCGTGGGGGGCCGGGGAGCTGTTTTTT; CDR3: CASSLAPWGAGELFF
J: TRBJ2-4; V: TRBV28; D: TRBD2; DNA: TGTGCCAGCAGTTCCTCCCGCCTAGCGGGCACCGTGCCCAAAAACATTCAGTACTTC; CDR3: CASSSSRLAGTVPKNIQYF
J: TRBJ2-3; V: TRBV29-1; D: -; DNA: TGCAGCGTTGATGGTAGGGGCGGAACCACAGATACGCAGTATTTT; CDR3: CSVDGRGGTTDTQYF
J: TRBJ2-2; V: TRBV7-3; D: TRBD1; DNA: TGTGCCAGCAGCCTACAGGGGGCAAGTGGCGGGGAGCTGTTTTTT; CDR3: CASSLQGASGGELFF
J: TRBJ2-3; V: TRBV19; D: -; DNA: TGTGCCAGTAGTACCGAACAGGGTTATACGCAGTATTTT; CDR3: CASSTEQGYTQYF
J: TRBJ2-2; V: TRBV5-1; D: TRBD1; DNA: TGCGCCAGCAGCTTGGCCCGACACGGGACAGACCCCGGGGAGCTGTTTTTT; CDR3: CASSLARHGTDPGELFF
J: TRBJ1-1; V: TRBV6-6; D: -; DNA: TGTGCCAGCAGTTACTCCCAGAGGACTGAAGCTTTCTTT; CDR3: CASSYSQRTEAFF
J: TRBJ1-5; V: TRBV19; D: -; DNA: TGTGCCAGTAGTATTCCACAGGCCAATCAGCCCCAGCATTTT; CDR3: CASSIPQANQPQHF
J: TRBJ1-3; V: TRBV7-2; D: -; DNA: TGTGCCAGCAGCCTTCCCGGGACTGCATTTGGAAACACCATATATTTT; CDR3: CASSLPGTAFGNTIYF
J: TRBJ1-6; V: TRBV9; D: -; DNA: TGTGCCAGCAGCGTAGACTCAGGGGAATATTCACCCCTCCACTTT; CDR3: CASSVDSGEYSPLHF
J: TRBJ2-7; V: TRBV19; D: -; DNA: TGTGCCAGTAGTATAGTGGCAGGTGTCAACGAGCAGTACTTC; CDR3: CASSIVAGVNEQYF
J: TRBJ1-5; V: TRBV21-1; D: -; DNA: TGTGCCAGCAGCAAAGTCGGTTATAGCAATCAGCCCCAGCATTTT; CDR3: CASSKVGYSNQPQHF
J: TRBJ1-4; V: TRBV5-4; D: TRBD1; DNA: TGTGCCAGCAGCGCCGGGACAGGGGGTATACTGTTTTTT; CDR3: CASSAGTGGILFF